A selection of T cell receptor beta chains follows, all from one sample in a study of PD-L1 blockade in urothelial cancer. Data came from immunoSEQ multiplex PCR; TCRdb stores just in-frame clones and leaves some out. Seen here are roughly 50,000 clones, 85% observed once, and the top ten hold 15% to 18%. Sequences were derived from PBMCs, sampled around atezolizumab (anti-PD-L1) treatment. The receptors stem from a man between 65 and 85 years old with urothelial cancer. Both conserved end residues are part of each CDR3. The D gene is left open where the match is weak. Clone size, where shown, is once, few, many, or a class for clones that have expanded.

DNA: TGCAGCGTTGAAGTGGAAGACAGGGTTTATACTGAAGCTTTCTTT
CDR3: CSVEVEDRVYTEAFF
size: -
D: TRBD1
length: 15
J: TRBJ1-1
V: TRBV29-1

DNA: TGCGCCAGCAGCCAAGGAGTAGCGGGAGCTTGGGAGACCCAGTACTTC
CDR3: CASSQGVAGAWETQYF
size: -
D: TRBD2
length: 16
J: TRBJ2-5
V: TRBV4-1

DNA: TGCGCCAGCAGCCAAGAGAGGGGGCGTTTCGCGGCTTTCTTT
CDR3: CASSQERGRFAAFF
size: -
D: TRBD1
length: 14
J: TRBJ1-1
V: TRBV4-1

DNA: TGTGCCAGCAGCCTAAATCCCGGCCGGAGGGATGAGCAGTTCTTC
CDR3: CASSLNPGRRDEQFF
size: -
D: -
length: 15
J: TRBJ2-1
V: TRBV7-7

DNA: TGCAGCGTCCGTTCTGTAGCCGGCGAGCAGTACTTC
CDR3: CSVRSVAGEQYF
size: -
D: -
length: 12
J: TRBJ2-7
V: TRBV29-1

DNA: TGTGCCAGCAGTGAAACGACGCCAGGGGCGAAAGGCTACACCTTC
CDR3: CASSETTPGAKGYTF
size: -
D: -
length: 15
J: TRBJ1-2
V: TRBV6-1

DNA: TGTGCCAGCAGTGAGACAGGGGTTCTCACCGGGGAGCTGTTTTTT
CDR3: CASSETGVLTGELFF
size: -
D: TRBD1
length: 15
J: TRBJ2-2
V: TRBV25-1

DNA: TGTGCCAGCAGCCTAGGGCCCCTGGCAAATGAGCAGTTCTTC
CDR3: CASSLGPLANEQFF
size: -
D: -
length: 14
J: TRBJ2-1
V: TRBV11-2

DNA: TGTGCCAGCAGCCTACGGGGACAGGGGGCCGTCAATGAGCAGTTCTTC
CDR3: CASSLRGQGAVNEQFF
size: -
D: TRBD1
length: 16
J: TRBJ2-1
V: TRBV9

DNA: TGTGCCAGCAGGAAAGGACAGGGGGGCGAGCAGTACTTC
CDR3: CASRKGQGGEQYF
size: once
D: TRBD1
length: 13
J: TRBJ2-7
V: TRBV6-6

DNA: TGTGCCAGCAGCCCCACTAGCGGGACCTACAATGAGCAGTTCTTC
CDR3: CASSPTSGTYNEQFF
size: once
D: TRBD2
length: 15
J: TRBJ2-1
V: TRBV7-6

DNA: TGTGCCAGCAGGGACGACAGGGCGACGCTCAATGAGCAGTTCTTC
CDR3: CASRDDRATLNEQFF
size: -
D: TRBD1
length: 15
J: TRBJ2-1
V: TRBV7-9

DNA: TGTGCCATCAGTGAGTCTGGGACAGGGGGCGCGAACACCGGGGAGCTGTTTTTT
CDR3: CAISESGTGGANTGELFF
size: -
D: TRBD1
length: 18
J: TRBJ2-2
V: TRBV10-3

DNA: TGTGCCAGTAGGAGGAGACAGGGGCAAGAGACCCAGTACTTC
CDR3: CASRRRQGQETQYF
size: -
D: TRBD1
length: 14
J: TRBJ2-5
V: TRBV19

DNA: TGTGCCAGCAGCTTCGGGGAGAACACTGAAGCTTTCTTT
CDR3: CASSFGENTEAFF
size: -
D: -
length: 13
J: TRBJ1-1
V: TRBV7-3

DNA: TGTGCCAGCAGCCAACTCTCCGAGGGCGGGGAGCTGTTTTTT
CDR3: CASSQLSEGGELFF
size: -
D: -
length: 14
J: TRBJ2-2
V: TRBV27

DNA: TGCGCCAGCATTGATGCGACCCACGGGAGAGATACGCAGTATTTT
CDR3: CASIDATHGRDTQYF
size: -
D: -
length: 15
J: TRBJ2-3
V: TRBV5-1

DNA: TGTGCCAGCAGTTTATCCCCAGGGCAGGGTCAGCCCCAGCATTTT
CDR3: CASSLSPGQGQPQHF
size: -
D: -
length: 15
J: TRBJ1-5
V: TRBV27

DNA: TGTGCCAGCTCAAATCAAACTAACTATGGCTACACCTTC
CDR3: CASSNQTNYGYTF
size: -
D: -
length: 13
J: TRBJ1-2
V: TRBV18

DNA: TGTGCCAGCAGGAGGGACAGTATTAATCAGCCCCAGCATTTT
CDR3: CASRRDSINQPQHF
size: -
D: TRBD1
length: 14
J: TRBJ1-5
V: TRBV28

DNA: TGTGCCAGCAGTGATGGACTAGCGGGAGGGCCGGAGCAGTTCTTC
CDR3: CASSDGLAGGPEQFF
size: -
D: TRBD2
length: 15
J: TRBJ2-1
V: TRBV6-1

DNA: TGTGCCAGCAGCTTTCTAGCGGGAGGGCCAGATACGCAGTATTTT
CDR3: CASSFLAGGPDTQYF
size: -
D: TRBD2
length: 15
J: TRBJ2-3
V: TRBV5-6

DNA: TGTGCCAGCAGTCCCTGGACTAGCGGGAGAGGCGACACGCAGTATTTT
CDR3: CASSPWTSGRGDTQYF
size: -
D: TRBD2
length: 16
J: TRBJ2-3
V: TRBV27

DNA: TGTGCCAGCAGTTTTTCAGGCGGGAGTCGGCCAGATACGCAGTATTTT
CDR3: CASSFSGGSRPDTQYF
size: -
D: TRBD2
length: 16
J: TRBJ2-3
V: TRBV27

DNA: TGTGCCACCAGCAGAGATAGGAGATATGAGCAGTTCTTC
CDR3: CATSRDRRYEQFF
size: once
D: -
length: 13
J: TRBJ2-1
V: TRBV15

DNA: TGTGCCAGCAGCAAGCAGGACACCTACGAGCAGTACTTC
CDR3: CASSKQDTYEQYF
size: once
D: -
length: 13
J: TRBJ2-7
V: TRBV5-4

DNA: TGTGCCAGCGAAAGACAGGGGTCTAATGAAAAACTGTTTTTT
CDR3: CASERQGSNEKLFF
size: -
D: TRBD1
length: 14
J: TRBJ1-4
V: TRBV2

DNA: TGCGCCAGCAGCTTTGAGCCTGGGGGAGGGATTGATGGCTACACCTTC
CDR3: CASSFEPGGGIDGYTF
size: -
D: -
length: 16
J: TRBJ1-2
V: TRBV5-1

DNA: TGTGCCAGCAGCCAAGCTCCCACCGGGGAGCTGTTTTTT
CDR3: CASSQAPTGELFF
size: -
D: -
length: 13
J: TRBJ2-2
V: TRBV11-3

DNA: TGTGCCAGCAGCCCCACAGGGAGCCCTAATGAAAAACTGTTTTTT
CDR3: CASSPTGSPNEKLFF
size: -
D: -
length: 15
J: TRBJ1-4
V: TRBV7-3

DNA: TGTGCCAGCAGTTTATCCCCTGCGACAGATACGCAGTATTTT
CDR3: CASSLSPATDTQYF
size: -
D: -
length: 14
J: TRBJ2-3
V: TRBV28

DNA: TGCGCCAGCAGCCAAGGGGAAGGGACTAGAGCCGATACGCAGTATTTT
CDR3: CASSQGEGTRADTQYF
size: once
D: TRBD2
length: 16
J: TRBJ2-3
V: TRBV4-1

DNA: TGCGCCAGCAGGGCAGACGGACTAGCGGGAGTTAATGAGCAGTTCTTC
CDR3: CASRADGLAGVNEQFF
size: -
D: TRBD2
length: 16
J: TRBJ2-1
V: TRBV4-1

DNA: TGCGCCAGCAGCCTACAGGGATCTGGGGCCAACGTCCTGACTTTC
CDR3: CASSLQGSGANVLTF
size: -
D: -
length: 15
J: TRBJ2-6
V: TRBV5-1

DNA: TGTGCCAGTAATAGCGGGGGCGGTGGAGATACGCAGTATTTT
CDR3: CASNSGGGGDTQYF
size: -
D: TRBD2
length: 14
J: TRBJ2-3
V: TRBV19

DNA: TGTGCCAGCAGTTACTCGACGGCGGGCGAGCAGTACTTC
CDR3: CASSYSTAGEQYF
size: -
D: -
length: 13
J: TRBJ2-7
V: TRBV6-6

DNA: TGTGCCACCAGCAGAGAGGGCGGGGGAGCTTTCTTT
CDR3: CATSREGGGAFF
size: -
D: -
length: 12
J: TRBJ1-1
V: TRBV15

DNA: TGTGCCAGCAGCTTAAACCCTAGGACTAGCGGGCACAATGAGCAGTTCTTC
CDR3: CASSLNPRTSGHNEQFF
size: -
D: TRBD2
length: 17
J: TRBJ2-1
V: TRBV7-8

DNA: TGTGCCAGCAGCATGACAGGGGGCGGGAATCAGCCCCAGCATTTT
CDR3: CASSMTGGGNQPQHF
size: -
D: TRBD1
length: 15
J: TRBJ1-5
V: TRBV7-2

DNA: TGTGCCAGTAGTCGCAGGGGGTTCTCCTACGAGCAGTACTTC
CDR3: CASSRRGFSYEQYF
size: -
D: TRBD1
length: 14
J: TRBJ2-7
V: TRBV19

DNA: TGTGCCAGCAGTGAAATCGGCTATGGCTACACCTTC
CDR3: CASSEIGYGYTF
size: -
D: -
length: 12
J: TRBJ1-2
V: TRBV6-1

DNA: TGTGCCAGCAGTTTCCCGCAGAACCAAGAGACCCAGTACTTC
CDR3: CASSFPQNQETQYF
size: -
D: -
length: 14
J: TRBJ2-5
V: TRBV28

DNA: TGTGCCAGCAGCGTGTCAACTGGCAGACTTGAAGCTTTCTTT
CDR3: CASSVSTGRLEAFF
size: -
D: -
length: 14
J: TRBJ1-1
V: TRBV5-5

DNA: TGTGCCAGCAGCCAGCGGGAAAGGCCCTACAATGAGCAGTTCTTC
CDR3: CASSQRERPYNEQFF
size: -
D: TRBD2
length: 15
J: TRBJ2-1
V: TRBV2

DNA: -
CDR3: CATSRDSVGTGIGRYAYF
size: once
D: -
length: 18
J: TRBJ2-3
V: TRBV15

DNA: TGTGCCAGCAGCGTAGGAGGCGGAGCTTACAATGAGCAGTTCTTC
CDR3: CASSVGGGAYNEQFF
size: -
D: -
length: 15
J: TRBJ2-1
V: TRBV9

DNA: TGTGCCAGCAGCTTCGACGGGAGGGATGAGCAGTTCTTC
CDR3: CASSFDGRDEQFF
size: once
D: TRBD2
length: 13
J: TRBJ2-1
V: TRBV5-4

DNA: TGCGCCAGCCATACAGGGCGCTTGAACACTGAAGCTTTCTTT
CDR3: CASHTGRLNTEAFF
size: -
D: -
length: 14
J: TRBJ1-1
V: TRBV10-1

DNA: TGTGCCTGGAGAACCTATGGACAAGGCGGGAACACCGGGGAGCTGTTTTTT
CDR3: CAWRTYGQGGNTGELFF
size: -
D: -
length: 17
J: TRBJ2-2
V: TRBV30

DNA: TGTGCCAGCAGCTCCGACAGGAACGGCGGCTACACCTTC
CDR3: CASSSDRNGGYTF
size: -
D: -
length: 13
J: TRBJ1-2
V: TRBV7-2

DNA: TGCGCCAGCAGCGGACAGTCAGGGCCCTACGAGCAGTACTTC
CDR3: CASSGQSGPYEQYF
size: -
D: -
length: 14
J: TRBJ2-7
V: TRBV10-2

DNA: TGTGCCAGCAGCTTAGGAGGGGGTAGAAACCACTATGGCTACACCTTC
CDR3: CASSLGGGRNHYGYTF
size: -
D: -
length: 16
J: TRBJ1-2
V: TRBV7-2

DNA: TGTGCCAGCAGCCGTAGGACAGGGGGGGATTCCGGGGAGCTGTTTTTT
CDR3: CASSRRTGGDSGELFF
size: -
D: TRBD1
length: 16
J: TRBJ2-2
V: TRBV7-8

DNA: TGTGCCAGTAGTAGCGGACAGGGGACCGAGCAGTACTTC
CDR3: CASSSGQGTEQYF
size: -
D: TRBD1
length: 13
J: TRBJ2-7
V: TRBV19